This T cell receptor beta chain was captured by sequencing in a study of identical twins. Points from the study as a whole: Surplus twin overlap in beta out-of-frame sequences was less pronounced. Conclusions were based on cross-sectional statistical analysis, without following the same donors.

Each cDNA held unique molecular identifiers, and template switching gave it a universal primer site. Each CDR3 protein gets one entry after TCRdb re-called the 5' RACE reads with MiXCR. The table has 450,000 to 650,000 distinct CDR3 sequences, approximately 16% seen once. The length of the CDR3 is 17 residues. The germline CDR1 and CDR2 sequences are SGHRS and YFSETQ. Trimming took off 0 bases at V and 0 bases at J, with 12 bases between the two ends. Details on this clonotype: Its target is unknown.

This same sample was also taken into another study, of yellow fever vaccine responses in identical twins. Per that study: Reports say the vaccine T cell response in twins looked partly convergent and partly personalized.

The sequencing sample was made of CD4+ T cells sorted from blood. The receptor comes from a woman younger than 35 in good health. V usage is TRBV5-1 and J usage is TRBJ2-2; D assignment may be TRBD1 or TRBD2 (6 bases each). The CDR3 loop reads CASSLGRGLANTGELFF. CDR3 DNA sequence: TGCGCCAGCAGCTTGGGTCGGGGGCTAGCGAACACCGGGGAGCTGTTTTTT. Drawing the rest from reference TRBV5-1 and TRBJ2-2, the complete variable domain is KAGVTQTPRYLIKTRGQQVTLSCSPISGHRSVSWYQQTPGQGLQFLFEYFSETQRNKGNFPGRFSGRQFSNSRSEMNVSTLELGDSALYLCASSLGRGLANTGELFFGEGSRLTVL.